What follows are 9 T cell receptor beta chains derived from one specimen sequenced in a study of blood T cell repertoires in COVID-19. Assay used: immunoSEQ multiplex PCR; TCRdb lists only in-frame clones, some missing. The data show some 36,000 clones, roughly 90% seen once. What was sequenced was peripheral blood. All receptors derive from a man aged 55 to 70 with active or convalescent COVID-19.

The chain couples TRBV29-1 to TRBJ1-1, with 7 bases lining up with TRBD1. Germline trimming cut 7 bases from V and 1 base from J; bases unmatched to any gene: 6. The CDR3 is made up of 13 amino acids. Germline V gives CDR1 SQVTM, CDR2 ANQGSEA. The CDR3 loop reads CSEKGQSNTEAFF. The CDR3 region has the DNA TGCAGCGAAAAGGGACAGTCGAACACTGAAGCTTTCTTT.

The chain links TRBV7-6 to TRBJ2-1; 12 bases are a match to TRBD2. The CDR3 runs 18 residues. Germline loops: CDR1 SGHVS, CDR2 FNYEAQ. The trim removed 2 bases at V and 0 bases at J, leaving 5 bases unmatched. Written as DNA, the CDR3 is TGTGCCAGCAGCTTAAGGCTAGCGGGGGGGTTCTCCTACAATGAGCAGTTCTTC. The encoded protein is CASSLRLAGGFSYNEQFF. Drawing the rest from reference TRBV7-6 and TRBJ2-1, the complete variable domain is GAGVSQSPRYKVTKRGQDVALRCDPISGHVSLYWYRQALGQGPEFLTYFNYEAQQDKSGLPNDRFSAERPEGSISTLTIQRTEQRDSAMYRCASSLRLAGGFSYNEQFFGPGTRLTVL.

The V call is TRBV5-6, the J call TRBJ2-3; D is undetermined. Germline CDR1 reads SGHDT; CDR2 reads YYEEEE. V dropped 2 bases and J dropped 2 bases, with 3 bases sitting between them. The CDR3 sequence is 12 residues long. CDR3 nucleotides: TGTGCCAGCAGCTTCATCACAGATACGCAGTATTTT. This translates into CASSFITDTQYF.

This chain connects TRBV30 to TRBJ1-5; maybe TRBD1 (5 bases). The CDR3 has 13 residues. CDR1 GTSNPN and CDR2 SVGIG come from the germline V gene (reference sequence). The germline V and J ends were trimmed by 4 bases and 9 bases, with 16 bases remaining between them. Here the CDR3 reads CAWNRNQGGPQHF. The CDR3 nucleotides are TGTGCCTGGAATAGGAACCAGGGAGGGCCCCAGCATTTT.

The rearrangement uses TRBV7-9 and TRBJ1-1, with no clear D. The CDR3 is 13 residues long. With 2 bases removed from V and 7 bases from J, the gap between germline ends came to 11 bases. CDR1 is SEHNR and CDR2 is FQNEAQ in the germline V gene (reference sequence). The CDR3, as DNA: TGTGCCAGCAGCTTAAGACTAAAGGGTGAAGCTTTCTTT. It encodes CASSLRLKGEAFF.

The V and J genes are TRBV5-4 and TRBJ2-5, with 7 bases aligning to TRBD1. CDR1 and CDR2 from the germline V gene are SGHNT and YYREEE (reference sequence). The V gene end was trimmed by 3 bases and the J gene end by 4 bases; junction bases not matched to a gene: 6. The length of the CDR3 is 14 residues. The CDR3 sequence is CASSSQTGIETQYF. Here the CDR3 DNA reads TGTGCCAGCAGCTCTCAGACAGGGATAGAGACCCAGTACTTC.

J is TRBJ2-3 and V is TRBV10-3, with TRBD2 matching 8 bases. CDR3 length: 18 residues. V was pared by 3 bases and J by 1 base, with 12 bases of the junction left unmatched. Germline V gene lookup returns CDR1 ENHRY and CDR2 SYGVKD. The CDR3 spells CAISEGAGGPFGTDTQYF. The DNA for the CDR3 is TGTGCCATCAGTGAAGGGGCGGGAGGACCTTTTGGCACAGATACGCAGTATTTT.

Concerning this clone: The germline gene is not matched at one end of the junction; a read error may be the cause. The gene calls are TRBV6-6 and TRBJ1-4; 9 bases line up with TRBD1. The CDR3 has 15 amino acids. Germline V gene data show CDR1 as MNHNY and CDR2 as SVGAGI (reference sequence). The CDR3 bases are TGTGCCAGCATCGCCCCCGGACAGGGGAATGGAAAACTGTTTTTT. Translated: CASIAPGQGNGKLFF.

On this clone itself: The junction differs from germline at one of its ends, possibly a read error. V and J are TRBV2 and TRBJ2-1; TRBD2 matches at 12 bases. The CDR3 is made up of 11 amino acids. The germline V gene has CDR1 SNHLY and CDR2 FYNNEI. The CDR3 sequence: CASTTSGRPVF. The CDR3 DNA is TGTGCCAGCACGACTAGCGGGAGACCGGTCTTC.